This T cell receptor (beta chain) stems from a study of T cells expressing NK-cell markers. The CDR3 extends over 13 amino acids. The V gene's germline CDR1 is SGHTA and CDR2 FQGNSA. After re-calling the 5' RACE reads, TCRdb lists one entry per CDR3 protein, DNA absent. The listing contains about 180,000 distinct CDR3 sequences. The specimen was blood T cells: a sorted CD56 or NKG2C T cell subset, CD4+ or CD8+ T cells, or bulk PBMC T cells (not recorded which). The receptor was derived from a man aged 18 to 69 in good health. The rearrangement links TRBV7-2 to TRBJ2-7; TCRdb's D call of TRBD1 is untestable without DNA. The CDR3 loop reads CASSSGATYEQYF.